The T cell receptor beta chain under discussion was sequenced for a study of blood T cell repertoires in COVID-19. Study as a whole: Material from acute and convalescent COVID-19 was sourced from the United States, Italy and Spain. Sources were T cells, B-cell-depleted T cells, or PBMCs; the material itself was cDNA or gDNA.

In the original analysis: Estimation of nucleated cell counts was performed using reference gene primer amplification. Assay used: immunoSEQ multiplex PCR; TCRdb lists only in-frame clones, some missing. V, J and clone size are those of that table, while D and trimming were read from the DNA. The sample has about 230,000 clones, around four fifths seen once; the top ten hold around 2.5%. After removal of 6 bases from V and 3 bases from J, the junction contained 7 bases not matched to a gene. CDR1 is MDHEN, CDR2 SYDVKM, per germline. The CDR3 has 15 residues. The sample consisted of peripheral blood. This sequence originates from a woman aged 70 to 79 with active or convalescent COVID-19. This chain uses TRBV28 with TRBJ1-4, with 7 bases matching TRBD1. For the CDR3, the DNA is TGTGCCAGCAGGGGAACAGGGGTCGCTAATGAAAAACTGTTTTTT. The encoded protein is CASRGTGVANEKLFF.